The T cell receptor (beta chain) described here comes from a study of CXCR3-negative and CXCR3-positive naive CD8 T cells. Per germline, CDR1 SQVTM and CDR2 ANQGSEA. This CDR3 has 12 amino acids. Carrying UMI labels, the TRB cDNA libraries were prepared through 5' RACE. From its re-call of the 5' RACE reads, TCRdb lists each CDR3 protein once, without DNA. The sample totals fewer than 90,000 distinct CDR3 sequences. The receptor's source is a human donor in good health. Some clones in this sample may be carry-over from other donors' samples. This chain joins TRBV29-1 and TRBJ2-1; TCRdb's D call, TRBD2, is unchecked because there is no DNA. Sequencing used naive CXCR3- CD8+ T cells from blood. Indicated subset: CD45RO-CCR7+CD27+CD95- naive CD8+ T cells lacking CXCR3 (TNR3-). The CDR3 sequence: CSVEDLAGEQFF.